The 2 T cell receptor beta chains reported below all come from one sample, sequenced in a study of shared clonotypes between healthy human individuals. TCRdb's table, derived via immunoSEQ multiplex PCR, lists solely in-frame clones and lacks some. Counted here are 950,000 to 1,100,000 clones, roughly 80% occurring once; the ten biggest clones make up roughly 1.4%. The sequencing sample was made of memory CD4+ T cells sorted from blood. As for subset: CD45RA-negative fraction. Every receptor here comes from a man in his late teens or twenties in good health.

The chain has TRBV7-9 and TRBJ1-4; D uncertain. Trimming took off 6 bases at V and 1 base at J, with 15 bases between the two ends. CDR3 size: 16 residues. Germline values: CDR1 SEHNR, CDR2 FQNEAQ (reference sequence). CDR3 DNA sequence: TGTGCCAGCAGTCGTCCGCCTGGGGTAACTAATGAAAAACTGTTTTTT. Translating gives CASSRPPGVTNEKLFF.

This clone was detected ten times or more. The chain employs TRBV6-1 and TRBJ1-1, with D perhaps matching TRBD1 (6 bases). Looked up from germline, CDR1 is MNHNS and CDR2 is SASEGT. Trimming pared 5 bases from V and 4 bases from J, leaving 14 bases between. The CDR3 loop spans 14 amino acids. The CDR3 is CASSWGPGGTEAFF. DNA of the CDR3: TGTGCCAGCAGTTGGGGGCCTGGTGGCACTGAAGCTTTCTTT.